This T cell receptor beta chain was obtained from a study of blood T cell repertoires in COVID-19. For the study at large: Whether acute or convalescent, the COVID-19 samples came from the United States, Italy and Spain. PBMCs, B-cell-depleted T cells, or T cells provided the cDNA or gDNA that made up the material.

Authors' methods: Amplifying reference gene primers gave estimates of nucleated cell counts. Sequencing used immunoSEQ multiplex PCR; TCRdb keeps in-frame clones, though not all of them. V and J calls and clone size come straight from that table; D and trimming were deduced from the DNA. This sample yields 110,000 or so clones, of which 85% to 90% are seen a single time; 7.9% belongs to the top ten. Germline V gene lookup returns CDR1 LGHNA and CDR2 YNFKEQ. This CDR3 comprises 15 residues. The V and J ends lost 1 base and 4 bases respectively, with 14 bases between them. The rearrangement links TRBV4-2 to TRBJ2-7; tentatively, D is TRBD1 (5 bases). This clonotype was sampled from a man aged 65 to 79 who had recovered from COVID-19. The sample consisted of peripheral blood. The chain's CDR3 is CASSQGPGNLYEQYF. In DNA, the CDR3 is TGTGCCAGCAGCCAAGGTCCAGGGAACTTGTACGAGCAGTACTTC.